What follows is one T cell receptor (beta chain) and its context. Its matching antigen is unknown. Germline assignment: CDR1 MDHEN and CDR2 SYDVKM. Trimming shortened V by 5 bases and J by 0 bases, and 23 bases separated the two germline ends. The CDR3 is 19 residues long. The entry originates in a study of shared clonotypes between healthy human individuals. Study outcomes and limitations: Naive subsets generally had larger estimated richness than memory subsets.

The protocol was immunoSEQ multiplex PCR, while the TCRdb copy is restricted to in-frame clones and leaves out a portion. The sample contains approximately 2,300,000 clones, approximately 90% of which appear only once. The TCR comes from a man in his late teens or twenties in good health. Some clones in this sample may be carry-over from other donors' samples. The sample consisted of naive CD4+ T cells from PBMCs. Subset noted: CD45RA+ positively selected. V usage is TRBV28 and J usage is TRBJ1-3; no reliable D call. CDR3 DNA: TGTGCCAGCAGTCCTCCGAGGTGGGTCGCGGCTCTCTCTGGAAACACCATATATTTT. This gives the protein CASSPPRWVAALSGNTIYF.